A single sample gave rise to the 9 T cell receptor beta chains below, sequenced in a study of blood T cell repertoires in COVID-19. The repertoire was sequenced with immunoSEQ multiplex PCR; TCRdb's copy has only in-frame clones and lacks some. The sample yields approximately 400,000 clones, approximately 77% seen once. The sequenced sample was peripheral blood. These receptors all come from a human donor with acute or convalescent COVID-19. The donor label of this sample is uncertain.

The gene calls are TRBV7-6 and TRBJ2-1; 12 bases align to TRBD1. The ends lost 5 bases at V and 8 bases at J; junction bases unmatched: 13. From germline, CDR1 is SGHVS and CDR2 FNYEAQ. CDR3 length: 17 amino acids. The CDR3 sequence is CASSPIPGQGAQYEQFF. The CDR3 bases are TGTGCCAGCAGCCCGATCCCGGGACAGGGGGCGCAGTATGAGCAGTTCTTC.

The chain is built from TRBV7-9 and TRBJ2-7; 10 nucleotides align to TRBD1. Germline lookup yields CDR1 SEHNR and CDR2 FQNEAQ (reference sequence). The CDR3 totals 14 residues. Losses at the gene ends were 5 bases for V and 3 bases for J; bases not matched to a gene: 4. CDR3 DNA sequence: TGTGCCAGCAGCCTGGACAGGGGGAACTACGAGCAGTACTTC. It codes for CASSLDRGNYEQYF.

This rearrangement joins TRBV18 to TRBJ1-4; 10 bases align to TRBD1. Germline values: CDR1 KGHSH, CDR2 LQKENI. V shed 6 bases and J 2 bases; nucleotides not matched to a gene: 6. CDR3 size: 16 residues. The CDR3 DNA is TGTGCCAGCTCCCAAGGACAGGGGGGCACTAATGAAAAACTGTTTTTT. As protein: CASSQGQGGTNEKLFF. Full variable domain (outside the CDR3, taken from reference TRBV18 and TRBJ1-4): NAGVMQNPRHLVRRRGQEARLRCSPMKGHSHVYWYRQLPEEGLKFMVYLQKENIIDESGMPKERFSAEFPKEGPSILRIQQVVRGDSAAYFCASSQGQGGTNEKLFFGSGTQLSVL.

J is TRBJ2-7 and V is TRBV12-3 or TRBV12-4; 8 bases align to TRBD2. The V and J ends lost 1 base and 6 bases, in that order; junction bases with no gene match: 2. The CDR3 loop spans 13 amino acids. The CDR3 coding sequence is TGTGCCAGCAGTTTAGGACTAGCGAGCGAGCAGTACTTC. Amino acid sequence: CASSLGLASEQYF.

This chain uses TRBV2 with TRBJ1-2, with D possibly being TRBD1 (5 bases). The CDR3 extends over 12 amino acids. Germline loops: CDR1 SNHLY, CDR2 FYNNEI. V gave up 4 bases and J gave up 8 bases, with 11 bases separating them. The CDR3 DNA sequence: TGTGCCAGCAGTGTAGGGCAGGGCGGCTACACCTTC. Protein product: CASSVGQGGYTF.

This clone was observed a single time. The CDR3 DNA is TGTGCCAGCAGCTCCGGGCAGGGTTATGGCTACACCTTC. It translates to CASSSGQGYGYTF. This sequence joins TRBV12-3 or TRBV12-4 and TRBJ1-2; D may be TRBD1 (5 bases). The germline V and J ends were trimmed by 6 bases and 5 bases, with 13 bases remaining between them. The CDR3 loop spans 13 amino acids.

The rearrangement joins TRBV5-1 to TRBJ2-5; a weak D match, TRBD2 (7 bases). V lost 4 bases and J 5 bases, leaving 18 bases between the germline ends. Germline V lookup: CDR1 SGHRS, CDR2 YFSETQ. This CDR3 is 15 amino acids long. The CDR3 loop is CASSSVTGGLETQYF. As DNA, the CDR3 is TGCGCCAGCAGCAGCGTTACGGGGGGCTTGGAGACCCAGTACTTC.

The chain joins TRBV30 to TRBJ1-2; D might be TRBD1 (5 bases). The CDR3 totals 14 residues. In germline, CDR1 is GTSNPN, CDR2 SVGIG (reference sequence). Trimming pared 2 bases from V and 4 bases from J, leaving 14 bases between. CDR3 DNA: TGTGCCTGGAGTCCTGACGGTAGGGGCTATGGCTACACCTTC. This codes for CAWSPDGRGYGYTF.

This chain links TRBV30 with TRBJ1-2, with D maybe TRBD1 (5 bases). The germline V gene encodes CDR1 GTSNPN and CDR2 SVGIG (reference sequence). V lost 4 bases and J lost 4, with 16 bases in between. This CDR3 region has 14 residues. DNA of the CDR3: TGTGCCTGGACGGTGGGGCGGGGCGGCTATGGCTACACCTTC. Its translation is CAWTVGRGGYGYTF.